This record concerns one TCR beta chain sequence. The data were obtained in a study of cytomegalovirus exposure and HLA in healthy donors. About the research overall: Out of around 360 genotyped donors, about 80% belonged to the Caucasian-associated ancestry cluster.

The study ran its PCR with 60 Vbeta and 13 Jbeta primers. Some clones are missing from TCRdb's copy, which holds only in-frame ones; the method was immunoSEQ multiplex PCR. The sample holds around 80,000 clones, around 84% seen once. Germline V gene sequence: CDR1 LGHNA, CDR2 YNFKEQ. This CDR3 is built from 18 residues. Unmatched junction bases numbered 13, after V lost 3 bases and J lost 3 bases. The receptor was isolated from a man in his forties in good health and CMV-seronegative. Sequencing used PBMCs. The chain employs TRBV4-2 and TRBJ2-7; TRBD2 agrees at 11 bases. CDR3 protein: CASSQIAGGEGPLYEQYF. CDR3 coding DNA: TGTGCCAGCAGCCAGATAGCGGGAGGGGAAGGGCCCCTCTACGAGCAGTACTTC.